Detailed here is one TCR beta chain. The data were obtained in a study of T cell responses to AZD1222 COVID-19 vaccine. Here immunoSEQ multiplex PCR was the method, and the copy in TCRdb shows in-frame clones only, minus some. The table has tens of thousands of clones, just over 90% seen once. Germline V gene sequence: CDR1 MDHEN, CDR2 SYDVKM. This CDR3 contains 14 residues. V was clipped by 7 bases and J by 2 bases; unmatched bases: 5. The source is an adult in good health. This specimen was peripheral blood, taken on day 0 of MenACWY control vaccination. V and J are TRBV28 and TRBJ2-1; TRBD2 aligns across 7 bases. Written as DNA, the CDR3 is TGTGCCAGCAAAATCGGGACTACCTACAATGAGCAGTTCTTC. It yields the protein CASKIGTTYNEQFF.